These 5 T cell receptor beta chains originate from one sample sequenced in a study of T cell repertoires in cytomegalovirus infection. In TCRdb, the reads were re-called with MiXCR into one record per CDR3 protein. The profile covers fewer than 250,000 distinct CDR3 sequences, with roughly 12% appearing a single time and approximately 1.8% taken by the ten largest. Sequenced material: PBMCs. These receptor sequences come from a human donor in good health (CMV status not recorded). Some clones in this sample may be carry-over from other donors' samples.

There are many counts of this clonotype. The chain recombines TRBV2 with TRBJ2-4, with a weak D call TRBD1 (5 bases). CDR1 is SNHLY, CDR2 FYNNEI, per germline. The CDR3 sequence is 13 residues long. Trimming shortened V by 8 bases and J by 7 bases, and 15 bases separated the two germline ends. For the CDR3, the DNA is TGTGCCAGCCATCTTGAGACAGTTAACATTCAGTACTTC. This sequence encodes CASHLETVNIQYF.

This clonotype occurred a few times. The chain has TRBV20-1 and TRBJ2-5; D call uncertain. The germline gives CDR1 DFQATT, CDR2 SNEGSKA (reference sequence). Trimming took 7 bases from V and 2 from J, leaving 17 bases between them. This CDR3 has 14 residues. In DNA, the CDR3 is TGCAGTGTCCCCACCCTTCGAGAGCAAGAGACCCAGTACTTC. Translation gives CSVPTLREQETQYF.

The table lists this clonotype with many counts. The CDR3 nucleotides read TGCAGTGCTAGAGTCGAGCGGGGGACCACAGATACGCAGTATTTT. Amino acids: CSARVERGTTDTQYF. The chain uses TRBV20-1 and TRBJ2-3; TRBD2 aligns across 8 bases. The CDR3 is made up of 15 amino acids. J was trimmed by 2 bases and V by 1 base; bases with no gene match: 5. Germline assignment: CDR1 DFQATT and CDR2 SNEGSKA (reference sequence).

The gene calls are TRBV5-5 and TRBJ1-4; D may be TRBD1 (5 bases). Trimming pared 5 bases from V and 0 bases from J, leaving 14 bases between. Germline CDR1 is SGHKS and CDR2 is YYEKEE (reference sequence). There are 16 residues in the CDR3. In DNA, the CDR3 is TGTGCCAGCAGTCTCAGGGTCTCCGCAACTAATGAAAAACTGTTTTTT. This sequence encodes CASSLRVSATNEKLFF.

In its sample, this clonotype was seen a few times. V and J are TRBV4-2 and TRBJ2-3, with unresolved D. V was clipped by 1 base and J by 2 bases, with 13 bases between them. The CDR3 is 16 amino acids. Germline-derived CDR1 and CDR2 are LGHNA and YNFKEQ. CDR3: CASSQGLEGFTDTQYF. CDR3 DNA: TGTGCCAGCAGCCAAGGTTTAGAAGGATTCACAGATACGCAGTATTTT.